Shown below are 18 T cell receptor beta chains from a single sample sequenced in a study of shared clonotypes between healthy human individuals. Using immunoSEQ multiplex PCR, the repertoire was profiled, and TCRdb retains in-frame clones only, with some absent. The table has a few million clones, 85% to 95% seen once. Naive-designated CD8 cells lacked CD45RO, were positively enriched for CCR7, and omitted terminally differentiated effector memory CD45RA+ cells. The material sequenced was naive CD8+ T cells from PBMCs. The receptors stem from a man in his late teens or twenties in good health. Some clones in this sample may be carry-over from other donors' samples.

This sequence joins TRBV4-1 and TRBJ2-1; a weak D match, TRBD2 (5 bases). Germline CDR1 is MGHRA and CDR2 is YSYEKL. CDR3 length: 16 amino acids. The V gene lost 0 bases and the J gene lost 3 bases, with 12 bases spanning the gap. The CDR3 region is CASSQDVTRNYNEQFF. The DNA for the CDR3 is TGCGCCAGCAGCCAAGATGTTACTAGAAACTACAATGAGCAGTTCTTC.

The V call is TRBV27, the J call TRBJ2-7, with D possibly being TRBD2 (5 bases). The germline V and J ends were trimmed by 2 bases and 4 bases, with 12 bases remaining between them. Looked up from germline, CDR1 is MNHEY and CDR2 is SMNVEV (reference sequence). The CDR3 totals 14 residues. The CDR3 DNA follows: TGTGCCAGCAGTTTACGGCAGCGGCCTTACGAGCAGTACTTC. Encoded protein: CASSLRQRPYEQYF.

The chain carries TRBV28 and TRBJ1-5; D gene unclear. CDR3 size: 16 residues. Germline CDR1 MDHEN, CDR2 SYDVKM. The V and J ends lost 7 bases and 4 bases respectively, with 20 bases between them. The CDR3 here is CASTLPPPWGNQPQHF. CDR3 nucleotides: TGTGCCAGCACCCTTCCCCCTCCTTGGGGAAATCAGCCCCAGCATTTT.

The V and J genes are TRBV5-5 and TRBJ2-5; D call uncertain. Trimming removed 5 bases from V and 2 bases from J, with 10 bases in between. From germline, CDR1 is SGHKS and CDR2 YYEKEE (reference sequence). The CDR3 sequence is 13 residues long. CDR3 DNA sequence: TGTGCCAGCAGGGGTCGAGAGCAAGAGACCCAGTACTTC. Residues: CASRGREQETQYF.

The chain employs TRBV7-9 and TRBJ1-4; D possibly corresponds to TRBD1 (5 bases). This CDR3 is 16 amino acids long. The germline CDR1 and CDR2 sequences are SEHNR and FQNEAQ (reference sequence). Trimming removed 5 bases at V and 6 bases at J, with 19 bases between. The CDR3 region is CASSPIRQSYYEKLFF. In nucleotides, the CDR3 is TGTGCCAGCAGCCCTATTCGACAGTCCTATTATGAAAAACTGTTTTTT.

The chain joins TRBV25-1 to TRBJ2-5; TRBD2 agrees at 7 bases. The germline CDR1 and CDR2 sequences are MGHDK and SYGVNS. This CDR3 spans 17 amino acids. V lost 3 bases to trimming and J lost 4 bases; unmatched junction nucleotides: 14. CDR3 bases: TGTGCCAGCAGTGATTGGGGGGAAACCAGCGGGGTAGAGACCCAGTACTTC. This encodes CASSDWGETSGVETQYF.

The CDR3 bases are TGTGCCAGCAGTTTAGGACCTGGGACTTACCCTGGGGATGAGCAGTTCTTC. Its protein product is CASSLGPGTYPGDEQFF. J is TRBJ2-1 and V is TRBV27, with D perhaps TRBD2 (6 bases). V was trimmed by 2 bases and J by 8 bases, leaving 22 bases between them. Looked up from germline, CDR1 is MNHEY and CDR2 is SMNVEV (reference sequence). The CDR3 has 17 residues.

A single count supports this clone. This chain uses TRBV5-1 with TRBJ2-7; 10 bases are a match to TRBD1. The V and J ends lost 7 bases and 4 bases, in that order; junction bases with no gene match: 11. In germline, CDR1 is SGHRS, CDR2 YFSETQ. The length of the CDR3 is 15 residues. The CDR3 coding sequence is TGCGCCAGCTCCGACGGGACAGGGGTCATATACGAGCAGTACTTC. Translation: CASSDGTGVIYEQYF.

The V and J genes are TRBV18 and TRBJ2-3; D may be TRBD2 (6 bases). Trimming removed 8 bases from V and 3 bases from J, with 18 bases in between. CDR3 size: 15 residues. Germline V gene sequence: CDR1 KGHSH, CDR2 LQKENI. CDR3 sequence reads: CASTAGRGGTDTQYF. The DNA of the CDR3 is TGTGCCAGCACCGCGGGGCGAGGCGGGACAGATACGCAGTATTTT.

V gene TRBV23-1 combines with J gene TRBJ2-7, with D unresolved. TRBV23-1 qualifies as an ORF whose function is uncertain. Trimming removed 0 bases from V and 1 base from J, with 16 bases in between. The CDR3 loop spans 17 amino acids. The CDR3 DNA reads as TGCGCCAGCAGTCAATCGTTCGCAGTATCAGGATCCTACGAGCAGTACTTC. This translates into CASSQSFAVSGSYEQYF.

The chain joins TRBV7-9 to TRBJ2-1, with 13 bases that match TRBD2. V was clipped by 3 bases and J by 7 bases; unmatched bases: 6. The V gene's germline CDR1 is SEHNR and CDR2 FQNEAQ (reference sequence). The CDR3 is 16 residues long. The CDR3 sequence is CASSFFRGLAGNEQFF. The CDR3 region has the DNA TGTGCCAGCAGCTTCTTCAGGGGACTAGCGGGGAATGAGCAGTTCTTC.

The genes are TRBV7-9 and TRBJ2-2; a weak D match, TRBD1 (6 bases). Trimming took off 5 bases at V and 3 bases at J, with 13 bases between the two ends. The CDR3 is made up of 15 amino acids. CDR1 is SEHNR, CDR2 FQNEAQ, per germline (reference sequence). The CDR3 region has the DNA TGTGCCAGCAGCAAGACAGGAAGTTACACCGGGGAGCTGTTTTTT. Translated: CASSKTGSYTGELFF.

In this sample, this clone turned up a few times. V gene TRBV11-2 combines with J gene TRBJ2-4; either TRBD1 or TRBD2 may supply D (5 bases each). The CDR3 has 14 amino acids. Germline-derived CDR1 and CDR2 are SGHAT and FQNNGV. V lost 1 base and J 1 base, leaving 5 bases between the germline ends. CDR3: CASSLGGAKNIQYF. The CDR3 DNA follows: TGTGCCAGCAGCTTAGGGGGGGCCAAAAACATTCAGTACTTC.

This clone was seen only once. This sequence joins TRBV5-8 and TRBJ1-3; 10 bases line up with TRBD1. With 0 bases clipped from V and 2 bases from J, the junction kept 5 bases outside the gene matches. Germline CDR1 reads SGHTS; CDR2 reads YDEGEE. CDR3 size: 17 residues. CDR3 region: CASSLVGTGVPGNTIYF. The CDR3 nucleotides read TGTGCCAGCAGCTTGGTAGGGACAGGGGTTCCTGGAAACACCATATATTTT.

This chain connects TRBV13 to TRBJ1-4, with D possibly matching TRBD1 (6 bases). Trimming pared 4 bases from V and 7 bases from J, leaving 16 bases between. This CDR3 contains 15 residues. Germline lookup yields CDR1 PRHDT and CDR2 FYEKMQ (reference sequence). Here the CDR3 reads CASSSSPGTREKLFF. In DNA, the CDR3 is TGTGCCAGCAGCTCCTCCCCCGGGACACGTGAAAAACTGTTTTTT.

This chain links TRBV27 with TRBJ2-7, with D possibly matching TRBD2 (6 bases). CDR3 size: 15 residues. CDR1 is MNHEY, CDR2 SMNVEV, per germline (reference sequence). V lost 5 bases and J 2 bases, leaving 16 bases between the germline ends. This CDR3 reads CASSHSGGETYEQYF. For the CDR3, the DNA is TGTGCCAGCAGTCATAGCGGAGGGGAGACCTACGAGCAGTACTTC.

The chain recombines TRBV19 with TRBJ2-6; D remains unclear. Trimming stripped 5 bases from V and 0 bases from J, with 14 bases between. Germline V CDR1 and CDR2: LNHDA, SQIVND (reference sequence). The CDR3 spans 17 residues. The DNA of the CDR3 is TGTGCCAGTAGTCTGGGGATGTATAGCTCTGGGGCCAACGTCCTGACTTTC. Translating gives CASSLGMYSSGANVLTF. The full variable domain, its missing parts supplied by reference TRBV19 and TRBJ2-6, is DGGITQSPKYLFRKEGQNVTLSCEQNLNHDAMYWYRQDPGQGLRLIYYSQIVNDFQKGDIAEGYSVSREKKESFPLTVTSAQKNPTAFYLCASSLGMYSSGANVLTFGAGSRLTVL.

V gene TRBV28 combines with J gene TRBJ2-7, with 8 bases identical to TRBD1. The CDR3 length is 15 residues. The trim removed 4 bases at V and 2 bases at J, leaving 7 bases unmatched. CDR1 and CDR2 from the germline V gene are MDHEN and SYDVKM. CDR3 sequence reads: CASSSPHRGAYEQYF. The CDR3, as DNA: TGTGCCAGCAGTTCCCCCCACAGGGGGGCCTACGAGCAGTACTTC.